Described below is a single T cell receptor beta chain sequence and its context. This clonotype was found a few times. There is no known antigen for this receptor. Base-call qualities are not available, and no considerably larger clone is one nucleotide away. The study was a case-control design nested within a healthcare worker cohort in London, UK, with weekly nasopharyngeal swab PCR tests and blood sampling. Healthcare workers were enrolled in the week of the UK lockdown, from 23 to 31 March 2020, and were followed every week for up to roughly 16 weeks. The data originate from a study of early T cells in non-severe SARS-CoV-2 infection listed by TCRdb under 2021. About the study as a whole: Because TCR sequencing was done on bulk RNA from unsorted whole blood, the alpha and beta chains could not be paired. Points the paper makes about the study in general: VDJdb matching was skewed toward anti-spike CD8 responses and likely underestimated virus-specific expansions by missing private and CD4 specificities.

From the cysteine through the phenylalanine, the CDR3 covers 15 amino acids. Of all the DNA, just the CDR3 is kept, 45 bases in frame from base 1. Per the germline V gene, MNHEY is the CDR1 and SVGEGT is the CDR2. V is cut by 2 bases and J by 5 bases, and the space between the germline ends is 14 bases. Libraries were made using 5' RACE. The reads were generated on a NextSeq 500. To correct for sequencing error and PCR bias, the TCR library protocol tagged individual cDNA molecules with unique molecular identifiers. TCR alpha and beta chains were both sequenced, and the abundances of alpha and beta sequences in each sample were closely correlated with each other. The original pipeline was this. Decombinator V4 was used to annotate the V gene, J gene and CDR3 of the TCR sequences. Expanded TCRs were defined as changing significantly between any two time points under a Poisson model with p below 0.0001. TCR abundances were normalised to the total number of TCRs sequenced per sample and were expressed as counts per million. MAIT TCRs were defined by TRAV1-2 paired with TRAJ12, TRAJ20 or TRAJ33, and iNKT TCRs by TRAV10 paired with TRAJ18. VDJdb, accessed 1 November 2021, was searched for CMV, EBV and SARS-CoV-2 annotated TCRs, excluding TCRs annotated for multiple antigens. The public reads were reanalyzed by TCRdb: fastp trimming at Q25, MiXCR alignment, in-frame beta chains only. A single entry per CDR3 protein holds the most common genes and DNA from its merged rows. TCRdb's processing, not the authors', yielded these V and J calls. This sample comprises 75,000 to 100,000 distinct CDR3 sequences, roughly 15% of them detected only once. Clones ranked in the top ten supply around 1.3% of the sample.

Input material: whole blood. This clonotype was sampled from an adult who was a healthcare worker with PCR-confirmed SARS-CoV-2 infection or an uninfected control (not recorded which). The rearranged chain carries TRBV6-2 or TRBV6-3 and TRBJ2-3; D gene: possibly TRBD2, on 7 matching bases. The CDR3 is CASSYSGRGGDTQYF. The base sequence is TGTGCCAGCAGTTACAGTGGGAGGGGGGGAGATACGCAGTATTTT.